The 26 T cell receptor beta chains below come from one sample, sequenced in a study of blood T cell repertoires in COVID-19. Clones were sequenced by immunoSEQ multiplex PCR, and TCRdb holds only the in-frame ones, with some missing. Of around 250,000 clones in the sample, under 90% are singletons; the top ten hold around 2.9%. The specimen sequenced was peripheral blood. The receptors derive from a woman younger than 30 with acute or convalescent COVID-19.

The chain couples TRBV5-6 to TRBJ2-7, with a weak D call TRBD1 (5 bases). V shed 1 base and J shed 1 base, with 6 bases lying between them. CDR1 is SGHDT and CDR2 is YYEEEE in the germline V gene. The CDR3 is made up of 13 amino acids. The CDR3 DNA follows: TGTGCCAGCAGCTTGCAGGGTTCCTACGAGCAGTACTTC. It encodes CASSLQGSYEQYF.

CDR3: CASSFGPGLAETQYF. The CDR3 DNA sequence: TGTGCCAGCAGCTTTGGCCCGGGACTCGCAGAGACCCAGTACTTC. The V call is TRBV7-3, the J call TRBJ2-5; D might be TRBD2 (6 bases). V was pared by 3 bases and J by 4 bases, with 15 bases between. The CDR3 totals 15 residues. Germline lookup yields CDR1 SGHTA and CDR2 FQGTGA.

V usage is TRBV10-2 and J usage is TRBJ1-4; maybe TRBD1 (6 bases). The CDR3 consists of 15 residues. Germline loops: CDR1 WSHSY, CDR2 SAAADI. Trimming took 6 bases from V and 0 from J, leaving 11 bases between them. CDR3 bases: TGCGCCAGCAGCTCGGACAGTGCAACTAATGAAAAACTGTTTTTT. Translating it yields CASSSDSATNEKLFF.

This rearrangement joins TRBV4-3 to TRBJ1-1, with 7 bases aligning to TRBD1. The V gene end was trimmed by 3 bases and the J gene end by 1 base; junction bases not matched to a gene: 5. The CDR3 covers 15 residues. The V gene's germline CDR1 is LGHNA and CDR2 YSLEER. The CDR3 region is CASSHQRDRNTEAFF. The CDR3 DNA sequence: TGCGCCAGCAGCCACCAAAGGGACAGGAACACTGAAGCTTTCTTT.

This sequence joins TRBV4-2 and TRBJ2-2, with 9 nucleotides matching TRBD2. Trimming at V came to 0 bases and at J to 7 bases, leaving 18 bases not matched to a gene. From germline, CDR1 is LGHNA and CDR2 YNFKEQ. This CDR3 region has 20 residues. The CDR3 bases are TGTGCCAGCAGCCAAGATCATAACCCCTTGCGGGAGGGCCCTATCGGGGAGCTGTTTTTT. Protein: CASSQDHNPLREGPIGELFF.

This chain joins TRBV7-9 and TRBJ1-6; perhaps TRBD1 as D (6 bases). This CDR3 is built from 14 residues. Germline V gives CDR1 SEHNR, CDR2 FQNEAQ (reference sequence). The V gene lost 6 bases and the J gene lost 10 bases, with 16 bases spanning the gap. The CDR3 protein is CASRLYRAGSPLHF. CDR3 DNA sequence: TGTGCCAGCAGACTTTACAGGGCTGGCTCACCCCTCCACTTT.

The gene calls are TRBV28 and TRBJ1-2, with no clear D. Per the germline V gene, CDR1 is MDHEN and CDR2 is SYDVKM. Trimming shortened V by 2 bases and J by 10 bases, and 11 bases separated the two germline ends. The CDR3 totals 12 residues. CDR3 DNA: TGTGCCAGCAGTTTAAGTGGTCAGGACTACACCTTC. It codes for CASSLSGQDYTF.

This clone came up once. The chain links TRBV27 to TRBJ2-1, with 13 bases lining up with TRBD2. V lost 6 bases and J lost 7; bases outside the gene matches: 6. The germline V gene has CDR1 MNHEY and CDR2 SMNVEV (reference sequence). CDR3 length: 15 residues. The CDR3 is CASRETSGRVNEQFF. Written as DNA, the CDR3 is TGTGCCAGCAGGGAAACTAGCGGGAGGGTAAATGAGCAGTTCTTC.

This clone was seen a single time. Here the CDR3 DNA reads TGCGCCAGCAGCTTGGGGACTAGCGTCTACAATGAGCAGTTCTTC. Translated: CASSLGTSVYNEQFF. The chain carries TRBV5-1 and TRBJ2-1; 9 bases fit TRBD2. CDR3 size: 15 residues. Germline-derived CDR1 and CDR2 are SGHRS and YFSETQ. The V gene end was trimmed by 0 bases and the J gene end by 3 bases; junction bases not matched to a gene: 1.

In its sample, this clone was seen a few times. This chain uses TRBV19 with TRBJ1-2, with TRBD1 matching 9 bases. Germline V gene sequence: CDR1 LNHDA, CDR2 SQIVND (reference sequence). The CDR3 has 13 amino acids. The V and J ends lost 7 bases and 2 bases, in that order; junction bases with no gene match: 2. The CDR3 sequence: CASTDRGNYGYTF. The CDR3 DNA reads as TGTGCCAGTACCGACAGGGGGAACTATGGCTACACCTTC.

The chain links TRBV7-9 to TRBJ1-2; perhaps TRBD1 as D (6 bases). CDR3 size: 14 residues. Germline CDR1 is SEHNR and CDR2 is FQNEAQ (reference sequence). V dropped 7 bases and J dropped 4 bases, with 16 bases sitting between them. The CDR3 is CASNLIGQPYGYTF. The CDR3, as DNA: TGTGCCAGCAACCTTATCGGACAGCCCTATGGCTACACCTTC.

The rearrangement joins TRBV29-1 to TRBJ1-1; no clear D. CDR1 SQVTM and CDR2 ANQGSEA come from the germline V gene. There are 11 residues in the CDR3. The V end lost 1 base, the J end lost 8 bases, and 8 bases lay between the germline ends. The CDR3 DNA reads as TGCAGCGTTGAAGGGCAGGCAGAAGCTTTCTTT. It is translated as CSVEGQAEAFF.

The CDR3 coding sequence is TGTGCCAGCGGGGGCGGTGTGGGAGAAAAACTGTTTTTT. Translating gives CASGGGVGEKLFF. J is TRBJ1-4 and V is TRBV28, with D possibly being TRBD1 (6 bases). The V and J ends lost 8 bases and 8 bases respectively, with 15 bases between them. CDR3 length equals 13 residues. CDR1 and CDR2 from the germline V gene are MDHEN and SYDVKM.

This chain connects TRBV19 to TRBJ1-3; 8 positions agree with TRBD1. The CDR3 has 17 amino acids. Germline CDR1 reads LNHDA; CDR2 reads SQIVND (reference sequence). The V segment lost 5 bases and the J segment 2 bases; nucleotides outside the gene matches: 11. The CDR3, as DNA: TGTGCCAGTAGTGCGCTAAACAGGGGGAGAGCTGGAAACACCATATATTTT. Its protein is CASSALNRGRAGNTIYF.

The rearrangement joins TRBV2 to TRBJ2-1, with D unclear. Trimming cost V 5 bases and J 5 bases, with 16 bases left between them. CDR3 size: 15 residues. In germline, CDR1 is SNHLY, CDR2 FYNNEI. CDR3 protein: CASSSREPVHNEQFF. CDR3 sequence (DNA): TGTGCCAGCAGTTCCCGTGAGCCGGTCCACAATGAGCAGTTCTTC.

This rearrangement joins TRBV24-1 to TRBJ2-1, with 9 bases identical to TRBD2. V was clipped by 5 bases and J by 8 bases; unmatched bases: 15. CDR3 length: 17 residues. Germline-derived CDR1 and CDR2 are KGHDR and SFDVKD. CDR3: CATSALSGSGLWDEQFF. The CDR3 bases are TGTGCCACCAGTGCCCTTAGCGGGAGTGGCCTCTGGGATGAGCAGTTCTTC.

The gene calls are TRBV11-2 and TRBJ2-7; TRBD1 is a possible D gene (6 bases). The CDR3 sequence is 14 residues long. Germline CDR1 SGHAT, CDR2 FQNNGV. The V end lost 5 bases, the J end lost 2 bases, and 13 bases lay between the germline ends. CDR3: CASSKDRGTYEQYF. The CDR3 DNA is TGTGCCAGCAGCAAGGATAGGGGGACCTACGAGCAGTACTTC. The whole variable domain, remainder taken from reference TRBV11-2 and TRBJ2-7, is EAGVAQSPRYKIIEKRQSVAFWCNPISGHATLYWYQQILGQGPKLLIQFQNNGVVDDSQLPKDRFSAERLKGVDSTLKIQPAKLEDSAVYLCASSKDRGTYEQYFGPGTRLTVT.

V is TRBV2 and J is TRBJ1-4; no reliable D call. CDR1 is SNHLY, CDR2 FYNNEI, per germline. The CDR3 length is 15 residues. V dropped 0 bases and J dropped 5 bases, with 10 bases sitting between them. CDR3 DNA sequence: TGTGCCAGCAGTGAAGCGAATAGGGAGAATGAAAAACTGTTTTTT. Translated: CASSEANRENEKLFF.

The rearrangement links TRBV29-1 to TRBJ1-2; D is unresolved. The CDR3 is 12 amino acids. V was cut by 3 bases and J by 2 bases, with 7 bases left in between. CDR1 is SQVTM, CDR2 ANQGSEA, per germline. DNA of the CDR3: TGCAGCGTTGATTTATTGAACTATGGCTACACCTTC. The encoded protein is CSVDLLNYGYTF.

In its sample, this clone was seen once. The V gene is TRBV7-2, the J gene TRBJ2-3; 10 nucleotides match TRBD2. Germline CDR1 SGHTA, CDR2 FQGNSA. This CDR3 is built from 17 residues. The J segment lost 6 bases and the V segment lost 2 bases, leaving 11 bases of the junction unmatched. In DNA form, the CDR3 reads TGTGCCAGCAGCTTAAGGGAACTAGCGGGATTAGGTGATACGCAGTATTTT. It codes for CASSLRELAGLGDTQYF.

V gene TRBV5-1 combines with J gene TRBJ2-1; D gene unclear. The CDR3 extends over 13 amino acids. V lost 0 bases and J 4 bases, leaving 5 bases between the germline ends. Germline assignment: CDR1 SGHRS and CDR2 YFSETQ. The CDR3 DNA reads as TGCGCCAGCAGCTTGGACAGATACAATGAGCAGTTCTTC. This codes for CASSLDRYNEQFF. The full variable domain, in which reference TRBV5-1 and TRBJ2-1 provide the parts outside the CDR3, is KAGVTQTPRYLIKTRGQQVTLSCSPISGHRSVSWYQQTPGQGLQFLFEYFSETQRNKGNFPGRFSGRQFSNSRSEMNVSTLELGDSALYLCASSLDRYNEQFFGPGTRLTVL.

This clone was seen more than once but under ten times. This CDR3 is CASSLVSMGGTVEQFF. The CDR3 DNA follows: TGTGCCAGCAGCTTAGTTAGTATGGGGGGGACCGTTGAGCAGTTCTTC. The J gene is TRBJ2-1, the V gene TRBV11-2, with 7 bases fitting TRBD2. The CDR3 is 16 residues long. In germline, CDR1 is SGHAT, CDR2 FQNNGV. Trimming took 1 base from V and 9 from J; bases not matched to a gene: 12.

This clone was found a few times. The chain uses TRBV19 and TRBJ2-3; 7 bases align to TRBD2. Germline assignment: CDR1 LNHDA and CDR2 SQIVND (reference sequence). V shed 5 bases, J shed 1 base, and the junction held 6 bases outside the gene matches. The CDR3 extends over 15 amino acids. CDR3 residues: CASSSASGGTDTQYF. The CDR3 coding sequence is TGTGCCAGTAGTTCGGCTAGCGGCGGCACAGATACGCAGTATTTT.

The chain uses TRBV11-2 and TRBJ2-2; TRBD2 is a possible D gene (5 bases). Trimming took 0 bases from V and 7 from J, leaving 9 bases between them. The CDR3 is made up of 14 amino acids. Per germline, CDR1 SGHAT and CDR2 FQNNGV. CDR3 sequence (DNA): TGTGCCAGCAGCTTAGATCGGACTGACGGGGAGCTGTTTTTT. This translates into CASSLDRTDGELFF.

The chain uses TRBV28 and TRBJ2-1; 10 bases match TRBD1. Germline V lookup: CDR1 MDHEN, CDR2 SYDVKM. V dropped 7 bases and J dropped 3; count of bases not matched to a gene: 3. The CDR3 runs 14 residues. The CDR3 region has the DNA TGTGCCAGCATTGGGACAGGGGACTACAATGAGCAGTTCTTC. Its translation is CASIGTGDYNEQFF.

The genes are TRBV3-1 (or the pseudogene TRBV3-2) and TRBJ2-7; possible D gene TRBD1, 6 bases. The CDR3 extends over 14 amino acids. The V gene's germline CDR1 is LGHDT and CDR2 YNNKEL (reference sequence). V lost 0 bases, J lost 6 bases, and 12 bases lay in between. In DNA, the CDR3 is TGTGCCAGCAGCCAAGAAGTGGGGGCTATCGAGCAGTACTTC. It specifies CASSQEVGAIEQYF.